The following is a T cell receptor (beta chain) sequence with its context. As yet, its antigen is unknown. The data originate from a study of cytomegalovirus exposure and HLA in healthy donors. The study, taken as a whole, reports: According to a later analysis, TCR clusters from the first cohort tended to co-occur in the roughly 110 validation repertoires.

Sequencing used immunoSEQ multiplex PCR; TCRdb keeps in-frame clones, though not all of them. The table has fewer than 350,000 clones, 85% to 90% seen once. Germline CDR1 reads LGHNT; CDR2 reads FRNRAP. Deletions cut 1 base from V and 4 bases from J, with 10 bases between. The length of the CDR3 is 14 residues. The chain carries TRBV12-5 and TRBJ1-2, with unresolved D. This clonotype was obtained from a woman between 18 and 29 years old in good health and CMV-seronegative. Sequenced input: PBMCs. CDR3 sequence: CASGLGVEGYGYTF. CDR3 DNA: TGTGCTAGTGGTTTGGGGGTGGAGGGCTATGGCTACACCTTC.